This T cell receptor beta chain was identified in a study of shared clonotypes between healthy human individuals (dated by TCRdb to the early 2020s). About the investigation overall: A couple of women and a few men aged 18 to 49 years were included in the cohort. For each donor, three plates each were used for CD4 naive and CD4 memory, two plates were used for CD8 naive, and one plate was used for CD8 memory. Per donor, leukapheresis produced somewhere between about 0.85 and 10 billion PBMCs. To increase sequencing depth and limit assay-specific biases, different laboratories used diverse techniques to prepare libraries and sequence TCR repertoires. To estimate repertoire size and how much clonotypes are shared between individuals, the study performed deep sequencing of blood TCR repertoires from 4 to 6 healthy adults. Results the study describes overall, beyond this receptor: Sampling was restricted to blood, and TCR repertoires in tissue are likely to differ from TCR repertoires in blood. The genetic and exposure-history diversity represented was limited by the small number of donors. Pairwise subsampling led to the expectation that sequencing depth would affect the degree of clonotype sharing among donors. Clonotypes shared by all four sorted-subset donors showed higher generation probabilities than non-shared clonotypes. Sharing across a few donors was observed for roughly 5.4% of naive CD4, over 3% of naive CD8, over 2% of memory CD4, and around 0.42% of memory CD8 clonotypes. Larger estimated clonotype richness was generally found for naive subsets than for memory subsets. Rarefaction of sorted-subset datasets indicated incomplete sequencing despite the large sequencing depth.

Using the deep immunoSEQ assay, TCR CDR3 regions were amplified from genomic DNA by multiplex PCR. Genomic DNA extracted from each cell subset was distributed evenly over all wells of several immunoSEQ 96-well plates, and each plate served as one replicate. For sorted subsets, about 210 ng of genomic DNA, equivalent to about 30,000 T cell genomes, went into each replicate PCR. Purified libraries were measured with a Qubit 3.0 fluorometer, size-checked on a Bioanalyzer 2100, and measured again with the KAPA Library Quantification kit. Every immunoSEQ 96-well plate was sequenced on a separate single-read 150-cycle Illumina NextSeq 550 flow cell. The authors processed their data as follows. Because only junctional sequences without quality scores were contained in the immunoSEQ output, filtering matching that applied to full-length reads could not be performed. To assign V/J genes and CDR3, sequences were annotated against IMGT germline references using PyIR, a Python wrapper for IgBLAST v1.9. Reads were removed for weak V/J assignments (E-value above 1e-6), missing CDR3, stop codons, out-of-frame junctions, or ambiguous translated residues. V3J clonotypes were defined by identical inferred V gene, J gene, and CDR3 amino acid sequence. Percentage overlap between repertoires was computed as shared unique clonotypes divided by the size of the smaller repertoire. Richness of each repertoire was evaluated using RTK rarefaction, the Chao1 estimator, and Recon v2.1 estimates of unobserved clonotypes. Generation probabilities were computed with OLGA for all TCRbeta clonotypes obtained by the gDNA method from several donors. Drawn from immuneACCESS, this table holds only the in-frame rearrangements with V and J called that TCRdb kept. Clones are partly lost; checked studies trace under half to an unresolved V gene and leave the rest unexplained. V, J and clone size were drawn from that table, and D and trimming were deduced from the DNA. Across this sample there are about 1 million clones, with more than 60% seen only once. Roughly 1.5% of the sample is taken by the ten largest.

Trimming accounts for 7 bases at V and 1 base at J, while the number of junction bases matched to no gene is 4. Including cysteine and phenylalanine, the CDR3 has 13 amino acids. Of all the DNA, just the CDR3 is kept, 39 bases in frame from base 1. From the germline V gene, CDR1 is SQVTM and CDR2 is ANQGSEA. Healthy HIV-negative adults with no recently reported acute infections or vaccinations were included as donors. Every donor was a Caucasian adult living in Nashville, Tennessee, USA. CD4+ T cells were enriched by magnetic negative selection; naive cells were then positively selected on CD45RA, and the negative fraction formed the memory subset. Blood was collected by leukapheresis, and PBMCs were isolated by Ficoll-Histopaque density gradient centrifugation and then cryopreserved in liquid nitrogen vapor phase. Analytical flow cytometry was used to check the purity and quantity of each magnetically sorted T cell population. Genomic DNA was isolated from each sorted fraction and quantified by UV absorbance on a Nanodrop 2000c.

On this clone itself: There is no known antigen for this receptor. Base qualities are missing; no much larger clone stands one base away. Other DNA sequences from this sample encode an identical CDR3 as well.

Sequenced material: memory CD4+ T cells sorted from blood. What the cell subset or site label conveys for this sample: CD45RA-negative fraction. The chain employs TRBV29-1 and TRBJ1-2; 9 middle bases align to TRBD1. This clonotype was sampled from a man between 18 and 29 years old in good health. The sequenced DNA is TGCAGCGCCCGGACAGGGGTTAACTATGGCTACACCTTC. This translates into CSARTGVNYGYTF. With the rest looked up from the reference TRBV29-1 and TRBJ1-2 genes rather than sequenced, the full variable domain is SAVISQKPSRDICQRGTSLTIQCQVDSQVTMMFWYRQQPGQSLTLIATANQGSEATYESGFVIDKFPISRPNLTFSTLTVSNMSPEDSSIYLCSARTGVNYGYTFGSGTRLTVV.